This T cell receptor (beta chain) was retrieved from a study of technical replicates of blood from a few donors. Sequencing was performed with immunoSEQ multiplex PCR; in TCRdb, only in-frame clones are kept and a portion is missing. The data show more than 90,000 clones, 96% seen once. Germline V CDR1 and CDR2: SGHRS, YFSETQ. V shed 3 bases, J shed 5 bases, and the junction held 5 bases outside the gene matches. This CDR3 comprises 14 residues. This clonotype originated in a human donor in good health. The chain employs TRBV5-1 and TRBJ2-1; TRBD1 agrees at 7 bases. The sequenced sample consisted of T cells isolated from PBMCs. The CDR3 is CASSWGQIDNEQFF. CDR3 DNA: TGCGCCAGCAGCTGGGGACAGATAGACAATGAGCAGTTCTTC.